This T cell receptor beta chain was retrieved from a study of CD8 T cells in Susac syndrome. The recently defined diagnostic criteria for definite or probable disease were met by the Susac syndrome patients. The RNA, about 0.5 to 1 ug, was put through reverse transcription using random hexamers. Each CDR3 protein gets one entry after TCRdb re-called the immunoSEQ multiplex PCR reads with MiXCR. Seen here are 56,000 or so distinct CDR3 sequences, approximately 95% observed once, and the top ten hold about 0.75%. The length of the CDR3 is 19 residues. Looked up from germline, CDR1 is SGDLS and CDR2 is YYNGEE. The germline V and J ends were trimmed by 0 bases and 2 bases, with 22 bases remaining between them.

The chain employs TRBV9 and TRBJ2-3, with D possibly called TRBD1 or TRBD2 (6 bases each). This TCR was recovered from a human donor with Susac syndrome. The sample comprised CD8+ T cells from PBMCs. The CDR3 DNA sequence: TGTGCCAGCAGCGTAGAGTGGGGATATGGCGGGACAAACACAGATACGCAGTATTTT. As protein: CASSVEWGYGGTNTDTQYF.